This entry lists 18 T cell receptor beta chains sequenced from one sample in a study of control samples from healthy donors and cancer patients. The repertoire was sequenced with immunoSEQ multiplex PCR; TCRdb's copy has only in-frame clones and lacks some. This table holds 90,000 to 100,000 clones, 82% found once. The sample taken for sequencing was blood. These receptors were collected from a man in his 60s in good health.

CDR3 coding DNA: TGTGCCAGCAGTGAATCGGGGACACTGTATGGCTACACCTTC. This translates into CASSESGTLYGYTF. This chain links TRBV6-1 with TRBJ1-2, with a weak D call TRBD1 (6 bases). CDR3 length equals 14 residues. V dropped 2 bases and J dropped 5 bases, with 12 bases sitting between them. Germline assignment: CDR1 MNHNS and CDR2 SASEGT.

J is TRBJ2-3 and V is TRBV14, with D perhaps TRBD1 (5 bases). The germline V gene has CDR1 SGHDN and CDR2 FVKESK. The ends were cut back, 8 bases at V and 7 bases at J, with 13 bases in the middle. This CDR3 contains 12 residues. This chain's CDR3 is CASGHLVNTQYF. The CDR3 coding sequence is TGTGCCAGCGGACATCTGGTGAATACGCAGTATTTT.

The chain links TRBV4-1 to TRBJ2-1; 9 nucleotides align to TRBD2. The CDR3 has 18 residues. CDR1 and CDR2 from the germline V gene are MGHRA and YSYEKL. Trimming removed 0 bases from V and 7 bases from J; junction bases left unmatched: 13. This chain's CDR3 is CASSQDGRVAGVGNEQFF. Written as DNA, the CDR3 is TGCGCCAGCAGCCAAGATGGCCGGGTAGCGGGAGTGGGGAATGAGCAGTTCTTC.

The rearrangement joins TRBV7-2 to TRBJ1-1; D not certain. This CDR3 contains 14 residues. The germline V and J ends were trimmed by 6 bases and 4 bases, with 15 bases remaining between them. The germline CDR1 and CDR2 sequences are SGHTA and FQGNSA. The CDR3, as DNA: TGTGCCAGCAGATTGGCGGGGTCGGGCACTGAAGCTTTCTTT. Its protein is CASRLAGSGTEAFF.

The rearrangement links TRBV11-2 to TRBJ1-2; 11 bases are a match to TRBD1. This CDR3 is built from 15 residues. Germline trimming cut 5 bases from V and 8 bases from J; bases unmatched to any gene: 10. CDR1 and CDR2 (germline): SGHAT, FQNNGV. CDR3 in DNA: TGTGCCAGCAGCCTTTCGGGACAGGGGGTATGGGGCTACACCTTC. Translated: CASSLSGQGVWGYTF.

The chain is built from TRBV6-1 and TRBJ1-2; 7 positions match TRBD1. V lost 3 bases and J lost 4; bases outside the gene matches: 8. The CDR3 runs to 15 residues. From germline, CDR1 is MNHNS and CDR2 SASEGT. CDR3 bases: TGTGCCAGCAGTGACCAGACAGGGTTCTTCTATGGCTACACCTTC. This encodes CASSDQTGFFYGYTF.

This clone came up a few times. The chain employs TRBV5-6 and TRBJ1-1; D gene uncertain. Deletions cut 0 bases from V and 2 bases from J, with 5 bases between. The CDR3 has 13 amino acids. CDR1 is SGHDT, CDR2 YYEEEE, per germline. CDR3 sequence reads: CASSLGGNTEAFF. Written as DNA, the CDR3 is TGTGCCAGCAGCTTGGGTGGAAACACTGAAGCTTTCTTT.

The chain couples TRBV30 to TRBJ2-7; the match to TRBD1 covers 8 bases. Germline CDR1 is GTSNPN and CDR2 is SVGIG (reference sequence). The J segment lost 3 bases and the V segment lost 5 bases, leaving 6 bases of the junction unmatched. This CDR3 comprises 13 residues. The CDR3 bases are TGTGCCTGGGATAGGACAGGGATCTACGAGCAGTACTTC. Its translation: CAWDRTGIYEQYF.

The rearrangement links TRBV3-1 (or the pseudogene TRBV3-2) to TRBJ1-6; D is unclear. Germline V gene sequence: CDR1 LGHDT, CDR2 YNNKEL (reference sequence). With 1 base removed from V and 7 bases from J, the gap between germline ends came to 2 bases. This CDR3 has 12 amino acids. The CDR3 bases are TGTGCCAGCAGCCAAGGGAATTCACCCCTCCACTTT. Amino acids: CASSQGNSPLHF.

The rearrangement joins TRBV27 to TRBJ1-4; 10 bases fit TRBD1. The CDR3 sequence is 15 residues long. Per the germline V gene, CDR1 is MNHEY and CDR2 is SMNVEV (reference sequence). V lost 2 bases and J lost 8; bases outside the gene matches: 5. The CDR3 coding sequence is TGTGCCAGCAGTTTACCGGGACAGGGGAGGGAAAAACTGTTTTTT. This codes for CASSLPGQGREKLFF.

The chain is built from TRBV14 and TRBJ2-6, with a weak D call TRBD2 (6 bases). The CDR3 loop spans 15 amino acids. The V gene lost 4 bases and the J gene lost 14 bases, with 21 bases spanning the gap. Germline CDR1 is SGHDN and CDR2 is FVKESK. CDR3 DNA: TGTGCCAGCAGCCCCCTAAGCGGGCCTCCTTTCTTCCTGACTTTC. It is translated as CASSPLSGPPFFLTF.

The CDR3 region has the DNA TGTGCCAGCAGCTTAGAGGACAGGGGAGATCAGCCCCAGCATTTT. Translation gives CASSLEDRGDQPQHF. The V gene is TRBV7-2, the J gene TRBJ1-5; the match to TRBD1 covers 9 bases. Germline V gene lookup returns CDR1 SGHTA and CDR2 FQGNSA. The CDR3 consists of 15 residues. Trimming removed 1 base from V and 5 bases from J; junction bases left unmatched: 3.

This clone was seen a single time. The chain is built from TRBV19 and TRBJ2-6; 8 bases map to TRBD1. The V and J ends lost 10 bases and 8 bases, in that order; junction bases with no gene match: 13. The CDR3 totals 15 residues. Germline V gives CDR1 LNHDA, CDR2 SQIVND (reference sequence). The CDR3 spells CATGQGILFSNVLTF. The CDR3 DNA is TGTGCCACTGGACAGGGAATTCTGTTTTCCAACGTCCTGACTTTC.

This chain joins TRBV10-1 and TRBJ2-1; TRBD2 might be the D (7 bases). CDR1 and CDR2 from the germline V gene are WNHNN and SYGVQD (reference sequence). The CDR3 has 15 residues. The ends were cut back, 8 bases at V and 5 bases at J, with 19 bases in the middle. CDR3 DNA sequence: TGCGCCAGCCCTCCCGCGGGGGCTGGGAACAATGAGCAGTTCTTC. Its translation: CASPPAGAGNNEQFF.

This sequence joins TRBV5-1 and TRBJ2-7; 7 positions match TRBD1. This CDR3 spans 14 amino acids. From germline, CDR1 is SGHRS and CDR2 YFSETQ. J gave up 2 bases and V 4 bases, and 6 bases lay outside the gene matches. Written as DNA, the CDR3 is TGCGCCAGCAGCGTGTCGGGACAGACCTACGAGCAGTACTTC. Translation: CASSVSGQTYEQYF.

The J gene is TRBJ1-1, the V gene TRBV5-1, with D perhaps TRBD1 (6 bases). The length of the CDR3 is 12 residues. The germline V gene has CDR1 SGHRS and CDR2 YFSETQ. Trimming took off 7 bases at V and 12 bases at J, with 19 bases between the two ends. CDR3 bases: TGCGCCAGCGCCAGCCCCGGACAGTCTCCTTTCTTT. Protein product: CASASPGQSPFF. Full variable domain (rest looked up from reference TRBV5-1 and TRBJ1-1): KAGVTQTPRYLIKTRGQQVTLSCSPISGHRSVSWYQQTPGQGLQFLFEYFSETQRNKGNFPGRFSGRQFSNSRSEMNVSTLELGDSALYLCASASPGQSPFFGQGTRLTVV.

This clone was observed a single time. The chain carries TRBV24-1 and TRBJ2-3; no reliable D call. Between the trimmed V and J ends, which lost 7 bases and 5 bases, there was a span of 9 bases. There are 12 residues in the CDR3. Germline values: CDR1 KGHDR, CDR2 SFDVKD. CDR3 bases: TGTGCCACCAGGGGGTCGGAAGATACGCAGTATTTT. As protein: CATRGSEDTQYF.

The rearrangement links TRBV19 to TRBJ2-5, with 9 positions matching TRBD1. Germline V gene lookup returns CDR1 LNHDA and CDR2 SQIVND (reference sequence). V was clipped by 4 bases and J by 4 bases; unmatched bases: 1. The CDR3 length is 13 residues. CDR3 loop: CASSNRGRETQYF. DNA for the CDR3: TGTGCCAGTAGTAACAGGGGGCGAGAGACCCAGTACTTC.